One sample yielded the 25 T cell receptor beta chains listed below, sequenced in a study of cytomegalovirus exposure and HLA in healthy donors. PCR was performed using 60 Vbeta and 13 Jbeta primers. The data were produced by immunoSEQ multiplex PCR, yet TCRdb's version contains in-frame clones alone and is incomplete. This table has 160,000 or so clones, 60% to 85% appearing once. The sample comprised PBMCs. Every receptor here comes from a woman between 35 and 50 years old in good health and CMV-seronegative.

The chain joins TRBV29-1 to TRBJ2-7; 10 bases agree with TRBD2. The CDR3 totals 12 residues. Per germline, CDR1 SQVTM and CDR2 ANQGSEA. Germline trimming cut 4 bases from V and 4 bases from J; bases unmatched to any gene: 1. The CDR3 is CSVASGGYEQYF. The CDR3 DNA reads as TGCAGCGTTGCTAGCGGGGGTTACGAGCAGTACTTC.

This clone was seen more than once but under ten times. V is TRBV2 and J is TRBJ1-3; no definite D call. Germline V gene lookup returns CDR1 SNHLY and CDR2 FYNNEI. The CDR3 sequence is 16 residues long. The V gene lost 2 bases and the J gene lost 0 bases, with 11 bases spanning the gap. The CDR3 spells CASSEYRGPSGNTIYF. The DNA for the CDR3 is TGTGCCAGCAGTGAATACAGAGGGCCCTCTGGAAACACCATATATTTT.

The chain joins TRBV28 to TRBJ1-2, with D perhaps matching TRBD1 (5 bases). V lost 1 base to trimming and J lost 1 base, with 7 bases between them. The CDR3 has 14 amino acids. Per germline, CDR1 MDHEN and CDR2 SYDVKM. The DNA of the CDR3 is TGTGCCAGCAGTTTATACGGGGGTAACTATGGCTACACCTTC. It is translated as CASSLYGGNYGYTF.

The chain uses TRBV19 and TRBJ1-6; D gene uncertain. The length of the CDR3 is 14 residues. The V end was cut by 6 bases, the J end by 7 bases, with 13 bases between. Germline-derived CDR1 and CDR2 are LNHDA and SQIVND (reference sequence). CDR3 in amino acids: CASSRTAGNSPLHF. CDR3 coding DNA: TGTGCCAGTAGCAGGACTGCCGGAAATTCACCCCTCCACTTT.

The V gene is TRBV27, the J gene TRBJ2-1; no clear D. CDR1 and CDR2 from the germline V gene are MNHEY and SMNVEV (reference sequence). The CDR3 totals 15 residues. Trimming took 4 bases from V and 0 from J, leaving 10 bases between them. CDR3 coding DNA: TGTGCCAGCAGTTCCCTATACCTCTCCTACAATGAGCAGTTCTTC. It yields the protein CASSSLYLSYNEQFF.

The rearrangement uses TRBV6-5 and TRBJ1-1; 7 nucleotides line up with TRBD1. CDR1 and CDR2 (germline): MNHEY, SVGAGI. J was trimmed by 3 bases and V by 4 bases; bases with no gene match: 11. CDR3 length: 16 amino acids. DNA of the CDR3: TGTGCCAGCAGTTGGGACAGCCCTAAGTCGGACACTGAAGCTTTCTTT. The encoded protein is CASSWDSPKSDTEAFF.

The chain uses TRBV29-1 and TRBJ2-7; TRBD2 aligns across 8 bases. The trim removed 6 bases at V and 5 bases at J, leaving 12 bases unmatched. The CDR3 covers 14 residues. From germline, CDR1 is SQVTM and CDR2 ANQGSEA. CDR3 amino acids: CSVRGVGPRDEQYF. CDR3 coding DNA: TGCAGCGTGCGGGGGGTGGGTCCTCGGGACGAGCAGTACTTC.

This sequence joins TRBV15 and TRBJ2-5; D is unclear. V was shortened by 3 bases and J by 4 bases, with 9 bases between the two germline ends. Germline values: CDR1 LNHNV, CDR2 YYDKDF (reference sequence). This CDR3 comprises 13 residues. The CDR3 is CATSRTSVETQYF. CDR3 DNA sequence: TGTGCCACCAGCAGGACTTCTGTAGAGACCCAGTACTTC.

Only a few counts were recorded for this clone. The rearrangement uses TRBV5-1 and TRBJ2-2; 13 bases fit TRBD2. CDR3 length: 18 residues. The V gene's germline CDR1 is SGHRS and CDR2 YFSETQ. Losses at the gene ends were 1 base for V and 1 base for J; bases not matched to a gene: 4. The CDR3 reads CASSLRTSGGGNTGELFF. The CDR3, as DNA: TGCGCCAGCAGCTTGAGAACTAGCGGGGGGGGGAACACCGGGGAGCTGTTTTTT.

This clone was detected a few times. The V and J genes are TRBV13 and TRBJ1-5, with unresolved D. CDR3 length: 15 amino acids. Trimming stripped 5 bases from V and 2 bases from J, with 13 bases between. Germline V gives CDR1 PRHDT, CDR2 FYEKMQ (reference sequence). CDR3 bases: TGTGCCAGCAGCCCCGGGGAGGAGGGCAATCAGCCCCAGCATTTT. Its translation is CASSPGEEGNQPQHF.

The CDR3 sequence: CASSERVTYGYTF. DNA of the CDR3: TGTGCCAGCAGTGAAAGAGTTACCTATGGCTACACCTTC. This chain uses TRBV2 with TRBJ1-2; D not certain. Per germline, CDR1 SNHLY and CDR2 FYNNEI. Trimming stripped 2 bases from V and 4 bases from J, with 8 bases between. The CDR3 sequence is 13 residues long.

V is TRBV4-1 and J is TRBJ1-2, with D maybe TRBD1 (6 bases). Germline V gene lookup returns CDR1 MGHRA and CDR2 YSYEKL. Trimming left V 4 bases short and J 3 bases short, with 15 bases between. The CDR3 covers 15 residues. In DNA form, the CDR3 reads TGCGCCAGCAGCCTCCGATTAGGGGGGGACTATGGCTACACCTTC. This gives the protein CASSLRLGGDYGYTF.

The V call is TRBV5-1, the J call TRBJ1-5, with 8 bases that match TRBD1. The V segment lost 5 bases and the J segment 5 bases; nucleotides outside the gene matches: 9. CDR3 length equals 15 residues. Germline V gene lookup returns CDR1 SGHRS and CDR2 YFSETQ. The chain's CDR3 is CASSPTGDGHQPQHF. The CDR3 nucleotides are TGCGCCAGCAGTCCGACAGGGGACGGTCATCAGCCCCAGCATTTT.

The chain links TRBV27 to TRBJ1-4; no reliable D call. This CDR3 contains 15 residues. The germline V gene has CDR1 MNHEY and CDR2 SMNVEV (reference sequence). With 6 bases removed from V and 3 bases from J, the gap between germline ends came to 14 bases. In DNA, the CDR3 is TGTGCCAGCAGCCCCCCAGAGGCTCCTAATGAAAAACTGTTTTTT. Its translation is CASSPPEAPNEKLFF.

The DNA of the CDR3 is TGTGCCAGCAGCCAAGGGGACAGCAACTACGAGCAGTACTTC. As protein: CASSQGDSNYEQYF. The chain links TRBV4-2 to TRBJ2-7, with 7 bases fitting TRBD1. V gave up 1 base and J gave up 3 bases; unmatched junction bases: 3. Germline loops: CDR1 LGHNA, CDR2 YNFKEQ. This CDR3 has 14 amino acids.

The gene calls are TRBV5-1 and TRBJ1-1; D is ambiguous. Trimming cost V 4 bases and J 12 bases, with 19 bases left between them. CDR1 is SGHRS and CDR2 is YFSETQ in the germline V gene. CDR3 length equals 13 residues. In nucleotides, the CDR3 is TGCGCCAGCAGCGTAGATTCAATATGGGCCCCTTTCTTT. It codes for CASSVDSIWAPFF.

The CDR3 spells CASSLRTGGEGEAFF. The CDR3 bases are TGCGCCAGCAGCTTAAGGACAGGGGGAGAGGGTGAAGCTTTCTTT. The V gene is TRBV5-1, the J gene TRBJ1-1; TRBD1 matches at 10 bases. Trimming at V came to 2 bases and at J to 7 bases, leaving 8 bases not matched to a gene. The CDR3 runs to 15 residues. CDR1 and CDR2 from the germline V gene are SGHRS and YFSETQ.

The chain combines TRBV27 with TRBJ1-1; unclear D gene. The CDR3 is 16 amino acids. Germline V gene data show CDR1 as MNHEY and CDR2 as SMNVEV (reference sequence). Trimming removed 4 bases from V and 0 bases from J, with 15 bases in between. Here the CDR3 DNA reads TGTGCCAGCAGTTCTGAGATCCGGTCCATGAACACTGAAGCTTTCTTT. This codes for CASSSEIRSMNTEAFF.

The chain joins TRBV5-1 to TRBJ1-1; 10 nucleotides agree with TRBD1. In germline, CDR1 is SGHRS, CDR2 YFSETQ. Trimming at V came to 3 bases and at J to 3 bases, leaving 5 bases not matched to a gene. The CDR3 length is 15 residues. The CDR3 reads CASSSRTGGDTEAFF. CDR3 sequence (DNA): TGCGCCAGCAGCTCCCGGACAGGGGGGGACACTGAAGCTTTCTTT.

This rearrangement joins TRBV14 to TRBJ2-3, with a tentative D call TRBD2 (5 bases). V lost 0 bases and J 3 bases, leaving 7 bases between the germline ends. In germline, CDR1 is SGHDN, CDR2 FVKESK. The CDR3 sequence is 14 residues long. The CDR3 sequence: CASSQELGTDTQYF. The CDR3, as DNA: TGTGCCAGCAGCCAAGAACTAGGTACAGATACGCAGTATTTT.

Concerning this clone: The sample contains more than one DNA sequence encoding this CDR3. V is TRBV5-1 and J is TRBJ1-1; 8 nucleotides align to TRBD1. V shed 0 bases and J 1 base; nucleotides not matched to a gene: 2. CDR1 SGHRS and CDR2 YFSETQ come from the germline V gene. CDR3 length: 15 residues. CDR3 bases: TGCGCCAGCAGCTTGGATGGACAGGGGAACACTGAAGCTTTCTTT. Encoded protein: CASSLDGQGNTEAFF.

CDR3 residues: CASSNRGQVYEQYF. The CDR3, as DNA: TGTGCCAGCTCTAACAGGGGGCAGGTCTACGAGCAGTACTTC. The V and J genes are TRBV2 and TRBJ2-7; TRBD1 matches 9 bases. The CDR3 is made up of 14 amino acids. V shed 8 bases, J shed 3 bases, and the junction held 8 bases outside the gene matches. Germline assignment: CDR1 SNHLY and CDR2 FYNNEI. Supplemented by reference TRBV2 and TRBJ2-7, the full variable domain reads EPEVTQTPSHQVTQMGQEVILRCVPISNHLYFYWYRQILGQKVEFLVSFYNNEISEKSEIFDDQFSVERPDGSNFTLKIRSTKLEDSAMYFCASSNRGQVYEQYFGPGTRLTVT.

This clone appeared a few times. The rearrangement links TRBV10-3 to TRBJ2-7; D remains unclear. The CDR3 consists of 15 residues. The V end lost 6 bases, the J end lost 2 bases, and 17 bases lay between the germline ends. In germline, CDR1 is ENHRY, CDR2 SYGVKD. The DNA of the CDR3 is TGTGCCATCAGCGACCCCAGGAAAGTACCCTACGAGCAGTACTTC. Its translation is CAISDPRKVPYEQYF.

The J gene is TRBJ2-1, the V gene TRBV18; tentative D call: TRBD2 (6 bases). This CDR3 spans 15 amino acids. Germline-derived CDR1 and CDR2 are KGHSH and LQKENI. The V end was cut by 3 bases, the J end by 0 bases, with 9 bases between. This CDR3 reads CASSPFGSSYNEQFF. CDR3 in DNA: TGTGCCAGCTCACCCTTCGGGAGCTCCTACAATGAGCAGTTCTTC.

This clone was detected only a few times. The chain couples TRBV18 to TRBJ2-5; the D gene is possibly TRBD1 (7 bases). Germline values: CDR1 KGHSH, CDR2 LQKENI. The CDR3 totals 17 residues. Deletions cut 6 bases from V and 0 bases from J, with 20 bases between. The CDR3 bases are TGTGCCAGCTCTCTTCCCGGGCCAGGGGGGAACCAAGAGACCCAGTACTTC. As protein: CASSLPGPGGNQETQYF. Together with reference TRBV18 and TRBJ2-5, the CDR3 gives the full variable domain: NAGVMQNPRHLVRRRGQEARLRCSPMKGHSHVYWYRQLPEEGLKFMVYLQKENIIDESGMPKERFSAEFPKEGPSILRIQQVVRGDSAAYFCASSLPGPGGNQETQYFGPGTRLLVL.